This record looks at one TCR beta chain sequence and its context. Its recognized antigen is unknown. One base away there is no much larger clone; base qualities are not given. To sequence the TCRbeta CDR3 region, genomic DNA was isolated from the sorted cells. TCRbeta CDR3 regions were sequenced using the immunoSEQ Assay. Entries here come from immuneACCESS through TCRdb and include only in-frame sequences with V and J called. Some clones fail to appear in such tables; in the studies checked, an unresolved V gene covers under half of the shortfall, and the cause of the remainder is unknown. Recorded for this sample are 55,000 to 70,000 clones; around 88% of them occurred a single time. More than 2.5% of the sample belongs to the ten largest clones. The trial excluded patients who had a history of autoimmune disease or who were on systemic immunosuppression. Peripheral blood for TCR sequencing was collected from all dose cohorts at baseline, on cycle 4 day 1, and on cycle 7 day 1. The samples were taken from a phase I, first-in-human, multicenter, open-label dose-escalation trial of ivuxolimab. The trial enrolled adults with locally advanced or metastatic head and neck squamous cell, hepatocellular, melanoma or renal cell carcinoma. Before TCR sequencing, CD4+ T cells and CD8+ T cells from peripheral blood were sorted into separate populations.

This record belongs to a study of OX40 agonist ivuxolimab in advanced cancers. In the study overall: The costimulatory receptor OX40 (CD134) was targeted by ivuxolimab, a fully human IgG2 agonistic monoclonal antibody. Intravenous ivuxolimab was administered to patients every 2 weeks at six dose levels: 0.01, 0.1, 0.3, 1.5, 3 and 10 mg/kg. Of the roughly 51 patients in dose escalation, around 19 had hepatocellular carcinoma, some 15 had melanoma, 9 had renal cell carcinoma and 9 had head and neck cancer. The dose-escalation cohort was roughly 83% male with a mean age of around 62 years, ranging from 23 to 79. Prior anti-PD-1, anti-PD-L1 or anti-CTLA-4 therapy was permitted, and about 40% of dose-escalation patients had received checkpoint inhibitors. Partial responses occurred in three dose-escalation patients: two with cutaneous melanoma and one with hepatocellular carcinoma. Peripheral TCRbeta sequencing was intended to test whether TCR sequence diversity was altered and clonal T-cell expansion was caused by ivuxolimab. The paper covers the monotherapy dose-escalation part of the phase I ivuxolimab trial, which included N ≈ 54 patients.

Findings and caveats that apply to the study as a whole: On average, CD8+ T cells showed more expanded clones than CD4+ T cells after ivuxolimab. At doses of 0.1 to 3.0 mg/kg, clonal expansion of both CD4+ and CD8+ blood T cells was observed from baseline to week 6. Low levels of normalized T-cell clonal expansion were also seen in some patients who did not respond. The antigen specificity of the peripheral T cells that underwent clonal expansion was not determined. In the 0.1-3.0 mg/kg groups, partial responders were among the patients with the lowest normalized peripheral clonal expansion, particularly in CD8+ T cells.

Inclusive of the bounding cysteine and phenylalanine, the CDR3 is 15 residues long. The only DNA kept is the CDR3, 45 bases in frame from the first base. For CDR1 and CDR2, the germline V gene lists KGHSH and LQKENI. A distance of 14 bases separates the germline ends of V and J, which lose 2 bases and 7 bases respectively. The rearranged chain carries TRBV18 and TRBJ1-4; confidence is insufficient to name the D gene. The clonotype was recovered from an adult with an advanced solid tumor such as melanoma, head and neck, liver or kidney cancer. The input for sequencing was CD4+ or CD8+ T cells sorted from blood, taken in a trial of the OX40 agonist ivuxolimab. The CDR3 amino acid sequence is: CASSPFESSPEKLFF. The nucleotide sequence reads TGTGCCAGCTCACCATTTGAGTCCAGTCCTGAAAAACTGTTTTTT.